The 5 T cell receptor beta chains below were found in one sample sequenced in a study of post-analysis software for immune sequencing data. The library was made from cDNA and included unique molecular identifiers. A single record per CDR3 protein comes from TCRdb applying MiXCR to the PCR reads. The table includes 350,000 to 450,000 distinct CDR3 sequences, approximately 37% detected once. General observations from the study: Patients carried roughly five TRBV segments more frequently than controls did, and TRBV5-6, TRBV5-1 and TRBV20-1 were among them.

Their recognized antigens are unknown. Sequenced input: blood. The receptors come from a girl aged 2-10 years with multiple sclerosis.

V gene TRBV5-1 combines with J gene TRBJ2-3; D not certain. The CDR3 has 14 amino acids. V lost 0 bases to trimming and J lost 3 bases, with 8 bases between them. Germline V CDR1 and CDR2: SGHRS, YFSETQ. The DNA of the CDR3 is TGCGCCAGCAGCTTGGAGTGGGCGACAGATACGCAGTATTTT. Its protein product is CASSLEWATDTQYF. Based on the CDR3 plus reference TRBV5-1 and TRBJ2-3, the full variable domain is KAGVTQTPRYLIKTRGQQVTLSCSPISGHRSVSWYQQTPGQGLQFLFEYFSETQRNKGNFPGRFSGRQFSNSRSEMNVSTLELGDSALYLCASSLEWATDTQYFGPGTRLTVL.

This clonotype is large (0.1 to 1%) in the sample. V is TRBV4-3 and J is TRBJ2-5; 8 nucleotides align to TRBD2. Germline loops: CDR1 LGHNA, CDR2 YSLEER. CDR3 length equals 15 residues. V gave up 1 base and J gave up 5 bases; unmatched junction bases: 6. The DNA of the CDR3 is TGCGCCAGCAGCCAAGTTTCCGGGAGGGGTGAGACCCAGTACTTC. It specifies CASSQVSGRGETQYF.

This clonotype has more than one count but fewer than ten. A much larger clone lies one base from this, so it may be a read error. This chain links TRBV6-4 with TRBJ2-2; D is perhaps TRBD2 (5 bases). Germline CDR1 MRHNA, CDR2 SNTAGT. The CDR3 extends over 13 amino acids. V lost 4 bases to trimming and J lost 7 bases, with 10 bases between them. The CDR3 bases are TGTGCCAGCAGTGCCCGAGAGGGCGGGGAGCTGTTTTTT. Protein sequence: CASSAREGGELFF.

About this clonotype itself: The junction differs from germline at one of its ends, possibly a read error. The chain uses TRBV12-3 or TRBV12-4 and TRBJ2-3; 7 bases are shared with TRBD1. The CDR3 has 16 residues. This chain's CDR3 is CASSLPISKGTDTQYF. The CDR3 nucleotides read TGTGCCAGCAGTTTACCCATATCAAAGGGGACAGATACGCAATATTTT.

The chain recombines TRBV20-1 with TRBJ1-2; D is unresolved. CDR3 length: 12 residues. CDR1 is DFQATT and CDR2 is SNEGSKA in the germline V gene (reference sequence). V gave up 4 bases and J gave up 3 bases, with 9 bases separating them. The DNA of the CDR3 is TGCAGTGCTACCGGGAGATACTATGGCTACACCTTC. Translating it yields CSATGRYYGYTF.